A selection of T cell receptor beta chains follows, all from one sample in a study of radiotherapy plus CTLA-4 blockade in lung cancer. TCRdb's copy holds only in-frame clones and misses some; the assay was immunoSEQ multiplex PCR. The sample carries over 80,000 clones, 70% to 90% recorded once. The material sequenced was peripheral blood, taken from a patient treated with radiotherapy plus ipilimumab. The receptors were gathered from a human donor with non-small cell lung cancer that progressed on radiotherapy plus ipilimumab. CDR3s include the opening cysteine and the closing phenylalanine or tryptophan. The order of the fields is clone size, J gene, D gene, CDR3 length, V gene, CDR3 DNA, CDR3 protein. The D gene is left open where the match is weak. Not every row has a clone size; where given, it reads once, few, many or a size class.

NA TRBJ2-7 NA 14 TRBV6-4 TGTGCCAGCAGTGATGAGGACAGAACCTACGAGCAGTACTTC CASSDEDRTYEQYF
NA TRBJ1-1 NA 11 TRBV30 TGTGCCTGGAGTGGGGATGGGGCGGCTTTCTTT CAWSGDGAAFF
NA TRBJ2-7 NA 12 TRBV30 TGTGCCTGTACCGTAGGGGGCTACGAGCAGTACTTC CACTVGGYEQYF
NA TRBJ1-4 NA 14 TRBV5-1 TGCGCCAGCAGCGTGACAGGACTTAATGAAAAACTGTTTTTT CASSVTGLNEKLFF
NA TRBJ2-7 TRBD2 15 TRBV11-2 TGTGCCAGCAGCTTTGCTAGCGGGGGGGCGGGCGAGCAGTACTTC CASSFASGGAGEQYF
NA TRBJ1-5 TRBD1 16 TRBV18 TGTGCCAGCTCAGAGACCGGGACAGGGAACAATCAGTCCCAGCATTTT CASSETGTGNNQSQHF
NA TRBJ2-7 NA 12 TRBV30 TGTGCCTGGAGTGTGCAGGGAAACGAGCAGTACTTC CAWSVQGNEQYF
NA TRBJ1-6 NA 15 TRBV7-9 TGTGCCAGCAGCTTAGATGGGGTGGGGAATTCACCCCTCCACTTT CASSLDGVGNSPLHF
once TRBJ2-7 NA 15 TRBV7-8 TGTGCCAGCAGCTTAAAGCGTGTGGGGTTCAACGAGCAGTACTTC CASSLKRVGFNEQYF
NA TRBJ1-5 NA 16 TRBV27 TGTGCCAGCAGTCTCCGCCCCGGACAGCCAAATCAGCCCCAGCATTTT CASSLRPGQPNQPQHF
NA TRBJ2-5 NA 16 TRBV7-9 TGTGCCAGCAGCTTAGAGAGGTACGGACCCCAAGAGACCCAGTACTTC CASSLERYGPQETQYF
NA TRBJ2-1 NA 15 TRBV7-6 TGTGCCAGCAGCCTACTCGGGACCAGAGGGAATGAGCAGTTCTTC CASSLLGTRGNEQFF
NA TRBJ1-2 NA 14 TRBV6-5 TGTGCCACGGGGGGGACGCCTCCTAACTATGGCTACACCTTC CATGGTPPNYGYTF
few TRBJ2-1 NA 12 TRBV7-9 TGTGCCAGCAGCCGCAGGACAGATGAGCAGTTCTTC CASSRRTDEQFF
NA TRBJ1-3 NA 14 TRBV7-2 TGTGCCAGCAGCTCTACACCGCGTGGAAACACCATATATTTT CASSSTPRGNTIYF
once TRBJ2-1 TRBD2 16 TRBV5-1 TGCGCCAGCAGCTTTGGACTAGCGGGGGGGCCGAATGAGCAGTTCTTC CASSFGLAGGPNEQFF
NA TRBJ1-3 TRBD1 14 TRBV18 TGTGCCAGCTCACCAATGGGACAGGGAAACACCATATATTTT CASSPMGQGNTIYF